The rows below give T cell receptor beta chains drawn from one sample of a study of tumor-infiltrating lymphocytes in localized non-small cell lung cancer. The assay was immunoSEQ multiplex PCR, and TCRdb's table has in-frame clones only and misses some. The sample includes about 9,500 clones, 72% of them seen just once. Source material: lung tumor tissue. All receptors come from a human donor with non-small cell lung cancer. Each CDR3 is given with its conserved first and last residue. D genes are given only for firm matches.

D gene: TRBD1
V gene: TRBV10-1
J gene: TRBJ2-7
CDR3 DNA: TGCGCCAGCAGTGATGAGGGGGCAGGAGTAGGGGAGCAGTACTTC
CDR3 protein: CASSDEGAGVGEQYF

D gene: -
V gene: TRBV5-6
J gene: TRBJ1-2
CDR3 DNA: TGTGCCAGCAGCCCCCTCGGGACTGGATATGGCTACACCTTC
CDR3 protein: CASSPLGTGYGYTF

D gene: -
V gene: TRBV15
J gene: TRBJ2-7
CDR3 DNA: TGTGCCACCAGCAGGACGGTTACCTACGAGCAGTACTTC
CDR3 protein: CATSRTVTYEQYF

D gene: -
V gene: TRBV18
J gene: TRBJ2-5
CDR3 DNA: TGTGCCAGCTCACTTGATAACGGTCGGGAGACCCAGTACTTC
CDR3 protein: CASSLDNGRETQYF

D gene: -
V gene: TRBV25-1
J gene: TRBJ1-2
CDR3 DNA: TGTGCCAGCAGTGAACCAATGACCTATGGCTACACCTTC
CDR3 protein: CASSEPMTYGYTF

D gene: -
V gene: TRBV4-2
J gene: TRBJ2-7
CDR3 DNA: TGTGCCAGCAGCCAACCTTCTGGGATTAGTCGGACCTACGAGCAGTACTTC
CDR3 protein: CASSQPSGISRTYEQYF

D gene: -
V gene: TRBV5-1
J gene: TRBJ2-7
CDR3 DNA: TGCGCCAGCAGCTTGAGGTTCAGGGACGAGCAGTACTTC
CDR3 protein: CASSLRFRDEQYF

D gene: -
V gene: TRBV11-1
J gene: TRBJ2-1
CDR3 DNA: TGTGCCAGCAGCTTAGACAGGGCGGCGGGTGAGCAGTTCTTC
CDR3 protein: CASSLDRAAGEQFF

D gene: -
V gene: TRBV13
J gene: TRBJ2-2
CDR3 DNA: TGTGCCAGCAGCTTAAATTTACGGCAGGCGAACACCGGGGAGCTGTTTTTT
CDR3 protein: CASSLNLRQANTGELFF

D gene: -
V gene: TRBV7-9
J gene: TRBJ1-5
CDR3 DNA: TGTGCCAGCAGCCCCGGACAGAGCCGTGGTCAGCCCCAGCATTTT
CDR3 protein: CASSPGQSRGQPQHF

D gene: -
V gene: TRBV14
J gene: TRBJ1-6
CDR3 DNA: TGTGCCAGCAGCGCGGGCCAATACAATTCACCCCTCCACTTT
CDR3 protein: CASSAGQYNSPLHF

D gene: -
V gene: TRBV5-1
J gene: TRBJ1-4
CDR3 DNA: TGCGCCAGCAGCTTGGCCGGGGACCTAGAAAAACTGTTTTTT
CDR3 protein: CASSLAGDLEKLFF